These 8 T cell receptor beta chains share one sample of origin, sequenced in a study of blood T cell repertoires in COVID-19. Using immunoSEQ multiplex PCR, the repertoire was profiled, and TCRdb retains in-frame clones only, with some absent. Found here are approximately 270,000 clones, roughly 80% of them singletons; the top ten hold roughly 10%. Sequences were obtained from peripheral blood. Receptor source: a man older than 75 with acute or convalescent COVID-19.

About this clone: The junction differs from germline at one of its ends, possibly a read error. The V and J genes are TRBV27 and TRBJ2-7; a possible D gene is TRBD1 (5 bases). This CDR3 contains 16 residues. Germline V gene data show CDR1 as MNHEY and CDR2 as SMNVEV (reference sequence). The CDR3 DNA is TGTGCCAGCAGTTCCCGACCCCCAGGGATCTCCCACGAGCAGTACTTC. It yields the protein CASSSRPPGISHEQYF.

The CDR3 nucleotides are TGTGCCATCAGTGGAGGTCAGGGGGCGAACACAGATACGCAGTATTTT. It specifies CAISGGQGANTDTQYF. This chain connects TRBV10-3 to TRBJ2-3; 8 positions agree with TRBD1. Trimming at V came to 4 bases and at J to 2 bases, leaving 8 bases not matched to a gene. Germline CDR1 reads ENHRY; CDR2 reads SYGVKD. The CDR3 has 16 amino acids.

V is TRBV5-1 and J is TRBJ1-1; the D gene is possibly TRBD1 (5 bases). V was pared by 6 bases and J by 0 bases, with 12 bases between. CDR1 and CDR2 from the germline V gene are SGHRS and YFSETQ. The CDR3 length is 14 residues. The CDR3 region is CASKPSGMNTEAFF. The CDR3 DNA is TGCGCCAGCAAACCTTCAGGGATGAACACTGAAGCTTTCTTT.

The chain has TRBV7-9 and TRBJ1-3; a possible D gene is TRBD1 (6 bases). The length of the CDR3 is 13 residues. The germline gives CDR1 SEHNR, CDR2 FQNEAQ (reference sequence). Trimming pared 3 bases from V and 4 bases from J, leaving 7 bases between. CDR3 region: CASSFQGGNTIYF. Written as DNA, the CDR3 is TGTGCCAGCAGCTTCCAGGGGGGAAACACCATATATTTT.

This rearrangement joins TRBV7-9 to TRBJ1-6, with TRBD1 matching over 8 bases. Germline CDR1 and CDR2: SEHNR and FQNEAQ (reference sequence). The CDR3 loop spans 14 amino acids. Trimming took 3 bases from V and 9 from J; bases not matched to a gene: 4. The CDR3 DNA reads as TGTGCCAGCAGCTTGGACAGGGAGTCTTCACCCCTCCACTTT. Encoded protein: CASSLDRESSPLHF.

The chain employs TRBV5-4 and TRBJ1-2; no reliable D call. V gave up 5 bases and J gave up 4 bases, with 21 bases separating them. This CDR3 is 16 amino acids long. In germline, CDR1 is SGHNT, CDR2 YYREEE (reference sequence). The CDR3 sequence: CASSKDLNVGGYGYTF. For the CDR3, the DNA is TGTGCCAGCAGTAAAGACCTCAACGTGGGAGGCTATGGCTACACCTTC.

This chain links TRBV28 with TRBJ2-1; D might be TRBD1 (6 bases). Trimming shortened V by 7 bases and J by 3 bases, and 16 bases separated the two germline ends. Germline V gene sequence: CDR1 MDHEN, CDR2 SYDVKM. This CDR3 is 15 amino acids long. In DNA, the CDR3 is TGTGCCAGCACCTCATCCCGGGACATCTACAATGAGCAGTTCTTC. Amino acid sequence: CASTSSRDIYNEQFF.

The gene calls are TRBV5-1 and TRBJ1-4; the match to TRBD1 covers 12 bases. Germline-derived CDR1 and CDR2 are SGHRS and YFSETQ. With 3 bases clipped from V and 10 bases from J, the junction kept 16 bases outside the gene matches. This CDR3 has 18 amino acids. As DNA, the CDR3 is TGCGCCAGCAGCTCAGTTGGGGTTTCCGGGACAGGGGGCGGAAAACTGTTTTTT. Protein product: CASSSVGVSGTGGGKLFF.